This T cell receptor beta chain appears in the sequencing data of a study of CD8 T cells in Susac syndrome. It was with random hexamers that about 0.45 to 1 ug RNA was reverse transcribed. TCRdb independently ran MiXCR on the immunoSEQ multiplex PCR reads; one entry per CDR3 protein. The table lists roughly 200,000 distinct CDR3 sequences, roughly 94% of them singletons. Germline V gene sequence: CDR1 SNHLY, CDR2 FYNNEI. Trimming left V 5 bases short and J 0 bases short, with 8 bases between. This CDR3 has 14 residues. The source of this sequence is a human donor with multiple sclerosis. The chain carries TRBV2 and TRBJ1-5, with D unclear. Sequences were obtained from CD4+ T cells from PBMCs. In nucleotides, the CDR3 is TGTGCCAGCAGTCAAAGGTATAGCAATCAGCCCCAGCATTTT. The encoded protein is CASSQRYSNQPQHF.